The 16 T cell receptor beta chains below were found in one sample sequenced in a study of siplizumab effects on memory and regulatory T cells (dated by TCRdb to about 2019). Libraries were prepared through the immunoSEQ multiplex PCR assay. The clones in this table, taken by TCRdb from immuneACCESS, are in-frame only. Not every clone is retained; where verified, under half of the shortfall comes from an unresolved V gene, and the cause of the rest is unknown. The sample contains roughly 6,100 clones, about 61% of them found a single time. The top ten clones comprise 15% of the sample. Sequencing used effector memory CD8+ T cells sorted from blood. Explained via the paper, the cell subset or site label denotes: unstimulated CD8+ effector memory T cells. These receptors were taken from a human donor in good health.

The chain combines TRBV7-9 with TRBJ1-2; D gene uncertain. The CDR3 has 15 amino acids. The germline V gene encodes CDR1 SEHNR and CDR2 FQNEAQ (reference sequence). Trimming left V 1 base short and J 2 bases short, with 11 bases between. The DNA of the CDR3 is TGTGCCAGCAGCTTAGGGGTCAGCCGAAACTATGGCTACACCTTC. Its protein is CASSLGVSRNYGYTF.

A word on this clone: At one end the junction does not follow the germline gene, possibly because of a read error. The rearrangement uses TRBV6-5 and TRBJ1-2; 11 positions match TRBD1. From germline, CDR1 is MNHEY and CDR2 SVGAGI. This CDR3 contains 13 residues. As DNA, the CDR3 is TGTGCCAGCAGTGACCGAGGGACAGGGGGATTCTCCTTC. Translating gives CASSDRGTGGFSF.

The V and J genes are TRBV7-2 and TRBJ2-1; the match to TRBD2 covers 8 bases. CDR3 size: 15 residues. CDR1 is SGHTA, CDR2 FQGNSA, per germline. V lost 3 bases to trimming and J lost 6 bases; unmatched junction nucleotides: 7. The CDR3 bases are TGTGCCAGCAGCTTCGGGACGGGGGGGCCCAATGAGCAGTTCTTC. Its translation: CASSFGTGGPNEQFF.

The V call is TRBV5-4, the J call TRBJ2-3; TRBD1 matches 8 bases. V shed 0 bases and J 3 bases; nucleotides not matched to a gene: 3. CDR1 is SGHNT, CDR2 YYREEE, per germline (reference sequence). The length of the CDR3 is 15 residues. The DNA for the CDR3 is TGTGCCAGCAGCTTGGGGACAGGGATGACAGATACGCAGTATTTT. Translated, it gives CASSLGTGMTDTQYF.

The rearrangement links TRBV16 to TRBJ2-1, with 8 bases matching TRBD1. Trimming at V came to 0 bases and at J to 8 bases, leaving 3 bases not matched to a gene. The CDR3 is made up of 14 amino acids. The V gene's germline CDR1 is KGHSY and CDR2 FQNENV. CDR3 in DNA: TGTGCCAGCAGCCAATCGGCAGGGGGCGATGAGCAGTTCTTC. It is translated as CASSQSAGGDEQFF.

The J gene is TRBJ1-5, the V gene TRBV2, with a weak D call TRBD1 (5 bases). CDR3 length: 16 amino acids. The V gene's germline CDR1 is SNHLY and CDR2 FYNNEI. Trimming shortened V by 6 bases and J by 2 bases, and 17 bases separated the two germline ends. Here the CDR3 reads CASRAPGGTGNQPQHF. CDR3 nucleotide sequence: TGTGCCAGCAGGGCCCCGGGGGGGACCGGCAATCAGCCCCAGCATTTT.

This chain uses TRBV7-3 with TRBJ2-2; weak D call: TRBD1 (6 bases). The germline CDR1 and CDR2 sequences are SGHTA and FQGTGA. With 1 base removed from V and 0 bases from J, the gap between germline ends came to 15 bases. The CDR3 has 18 residues. The CDR3 sequence: CASSLNAGAAANTGELFF. Written as DNA, the CDR3 is TGTGCCAGCAGCTTAAATGCAGGGGCCGCCGCGAACACCGGGGAGCTGTTTTTT.

V is TRBV7-9 and J is TRBJ1-1; TRBD1 matches 8 bases. After removal of 5 bases from V and 4 bases from J, the junction contained 3 bases not matched to a gene. CDR3 length equals 13 residues. Germline V CDR1 and CDR2: SEHNR, FQNEAQ (reference sequence). In nucleotides, the CDR3 is TGTGCCAGCAGCCCGACAGGGGTCACTGAAGCTTTCTTT. This translates into CASSPTGVTEAFF.

The chain is built from TRBV5-1 and TRBJ2-3, with D perhaps matching TRBD2 (5 bases). In germline, CDR1 is SGHRS, CDR2 YFSETQ. V gave up 1 base and J gave up 4 bases, with 7 bases separating them. CDR3 size: 13 residues. In nucleotides, the CDR3 is TGCGCCAGCAGCTTGAGCGGTTCAGATACGCAGTATTTT. Its protein is CASSLSGSDTQYF.

This clone is termed medium-sized. This CDR3 is also generated by other DNA sequences in the sample. The chain joins TRBV7-7 to TRBJ1-1; D not certain. This CDR3 has 13 residues. Germline V CDR1 and CDR2: SSHAT, FNYEAQ (reference sequence). V lost 1 base to trimming and J lost 4 bases, with 7 bases between them. The CDR3: CASSLGRFTEAFF. The CDR3 DNA reads TGTGCCAGCAGCTTAGGACGGTTCACTGAAGCTTTCTTT. Full variable domain (rest looked up from reference TRBV7-7 and TRBJ1-1): GAGVSQSPRYKVTKRGQDVTLRCDPISSHATLYWYQQALGQGPEFLTYFNYEAQPDKSGLPSDRFSAERPEGSISTLTIQRTEQRDSAMYRCASSLGRFTEAFFGQGTRLTVV.

This chain joins TRBV6-5 and TRBJ2-3; D remains ambiguous. CDR3 length: 12 amino acids. Germline V gene lookup returns CDR1 MNHEY and CDR2 SVGAGI. The CDR3 bases are TGTGCGACGGGTGAGGATGGAGATACGCAGTATTTT. Its translation is CATGEDGDTQYF.

This clone counts as medium-sized (0.01 to 0.1%). The chain recombines TRBV23-1 with TRBJ1-1; 7 bases line up with TRBD1. TRBV23-1 is given ORF status, its function remaining uncertain. Trimming at V came to 0 bases and at J to 2 bases, leaving 0 bases not matched to a gene. The CDR3 covers 14 residues. The CDR3 is CASSQSGGNTEAFF. The CDR3 DNA sequence: TGCGCCAGCAGTCAATCAGGGGGCAACACTGAAGCTTTCTTT.

The chain carries TRBV9 and TRBJ2-7, with a tentative D call TRBD2 (6 bases). There are 15 residues in the CDR3. V lost 0 bases, J lost 2 bases, and 12 bases lay in between. Germline assignment: CDR1 SGDLS and CDR2 YYNGEE. CDR3 loop: CASSVAGSGAYEQYF. For the CDR3, the DNA is TGTGCCAGCAGCGTAGCAGGTAGCGGCGCCTACGAGCAGTACTTC.

V and J are TRBV19 and TRBJ2-2, with D unresolved. This CDR3 has 14 residues. Germline CDR1 is LNHDA and CDR2 is SQIVND (reference sequence). Trimming pared 3 bases from V and 2 bases from J, leaving 7 bases between. CDR3 residues: CASSIGPNTGELFF. The CDR3, as DNA: TGTGCCAGTAGTATCGGACCAAACACCGGGGAGCTGTTTTTT.

The genes are TRBV28 and TRBJ2-5; D perhaps matches TRBD2 (7 bases). The germline V gene encodes CDR1 MDHEN and CDR2 SYDVKM. V was shortened by 2 bases and J by 3 bases, with 10 bases between the two germline ends. This CDR3 has 14 amino acids. CDR3 coding DNA: TGTGCCAGCAGTTTAGGCGGGGGCGAAGAGACCCAGTACTTC. Translating gives CASSLGGGEETQYF.

This chain uses TRBV28 with TRBJ1-1; 8 nucleotides align to TRBD1. Germline CDR1 reads MDHEN; CDR2 reads SYDVKM. Trimming cost V 7 bases and J 1 base; bases outside gene matches: 2. This CDR3 comprises 13 residues. The CDR3 region has the DNA TGTGCCAGCACCGACAGGGGGAACACTGAAGCTTTCTTT. Residues: CASTDRGNTEAFF.